This T cell receptor beta chain was documented in a study of shared clonotypes between healthy human individuals. Findings of the study overall: Among a few donors, roughly 5.4% of naive CD4 clonotypes were found in common.

The donors were adults (healthy and HIV-negative) with no recent acute infections or vaccinations. Turning to this clone: Its antigen remains unidentified. Other DNA sequences in the same sample also yield this CDR3.

In the authors' workflow: ImmunoSEQ only sent back junction sequences with no quality scores, so filtering was done differently. The data were produced by immunoSEQ multiplex PCR, yet TCRdb's version contains in-frame clones alone and is incomplete. V, J and clone size reflect that table, while D and trimming were determined from the DNA. The sample has about 1 million clones, about 75% seen once. The sequencing sample was made of memory CD4+ T cells sorted from blood. Subset described: CD45RA-negative fraction. The receptor comes from a man aged 18 to 30 in good health.

CDR3 amino acids: CASSLDRDSNNSPLHF. DNA for the CDR3: TGTGCCAGCAGCTTAGACAGGGACTCTAATAATTCACCCCTCCACTTT. The chain combines TRBV5-4 with TRBJ1-6; 7 nucleotides agree with TRBD1. The CDR3 spans 16 residues. CDR1 and CDR2 (germline): SGHNT, YYREEE (reference sequence). With V trimmed by 2 bases and J by 5 bases, 7 bases remained unmatched.